The 20 T cell receptor beta chains reported below all come from one sample, sequenced in a study of T-cell memory formation after mild COVID-19. TCRdb fed the 5' RACE reads into MiXCR, producing one record per CDR3 protein. The sample includes fewer than 40,000 distinct CDR3 sequences, around 8% of them seen just once. Sequences were obtained from PBMCs or a T cell subset sorted from them (not recorded which). Receptor source: a young man who had mild COVID-19 (a few samples of this study predate the infection). Cell type and time point are not known.

This clonotype was picked up many times. The CDR3 is CSATLDGYGYTF. CDR3 sequence (DNA): TGCAGTGCTACCTTGGACGGCTATGGCTACACCTTC. The rearrangement uses TRBV20-1 and TRBJ1-2; D remains unclear. Trimming removed 4 bases at V and 4 bases at J, with 10 bases between. The CDR3 length is 12 residues. Germline-derived CDR1 and CDR2 are DFQATT and SNEGSKA (reference sequence).

This clonotype was counted ten times or more. The chain is built from TRBV15 and TRBJ2-7; possibly TRBD1 for D (6 bases). Germline values: CDR1 LNHNV, CDR2 YYDKDF (reference sequence). V lost 0 bases and J 5 bases, leaving 14 bases between the germline ends. The CDR3 extends over 15 amino acids. CDR3 nucleotide sequence: TGTGCCACCAGCAGAGATAAAACAGGGATTAACGAGCAGTACGTC. Protein product: CATSRDKTGINEQYV.

The genes are TRBV7-9 and TRBJ1-5; perhaps TRBD1 as D (6 bases). The CDR3 is 15 amino acids. Germline V lookup: CDR1 SEHNR, CDR2 FQNEAQ (reference sequence). The V end lost 5 bases, the J end lost 7 bases, and 18 bases lay between the germline ends. The CDR3 DNA reads as TGTGCCAGCAGCCCGATTTCCCAGGGGAGGCAGCCCCAGCATTTT. Protein: CASSPISQGRQPQHF. The full variable domain, completed using reference TRBV7-9 and TRBJ1-5, is DTGVSQNPRHKITKRGQNVTFRCDPISEHNRLYWYRQTLGQGPEFLTYFQNEAQLEKSRLLSDRFSAERPKGSFSTLEIQRTEQGDSAMYLCASSPISQGRQPQHFGDGTRLSIL.

J is TRBJ1-2 and V is TRBV6-5; tentatively, D is TRBD1 (6 bases). With 6 bases removed from V and 3 bases from J, the gap between germline ends came to 11 bases. Germline V gene data show CDR1 as MNHEY and CDR2 as SVGAGI. This CDR3 contains 13 residues. CDR3 loop: CASRQTGYYGYTF. The CDR3 DNA reads as TGTGCCAGCAGACAAACAGGGTACTATGGCTACACCTTC.

This clonotype was detected ten times or more. This rearrangement joins TRBV4-3 to TRBJ2-1; 12 bases line up with TRBD2. The CDR3 is 15 residues long. CDR1 is LGHNA, CDR2 YSLEER, per germline. J lost 7 bases, V lost 2 bases, and 3 bases had no gene match. This chain's CDR3 is CASSQPSGGVNEQFF. In nucleotides, the CDR3 is TGCGCCAGCAGCCAACCTAGCGGGGGGGTTAATGAGCAGTTCTTC.

This clonotype occurred many times. The chain is built from TRBV27 and TRBJ1-5, with D possibly matching TRBD1 (6 bases). The CDR3 consists of 15 residues. The V end lost 6 bases, the J end lost 0 bases, and 12 bases lay between the germline ends. Germline V CDR1 and CDR2: MNHEY, SMNVEV (reference sequence). CDR3 DNA: TGTGCCAGCAGCCCAACAGGGTTTAGCAATCAGCCCCAGCATTTT. Translating gives CASSPTGFSNQPQHF.

This clonotype has at least ten counts. This chain links TRBV5-6 with TRBJ1-4, with D possibly matching TRBD1 (5 bases). The CDR3 has 18 amino acids. V dropped 5 bases and J dropped 0 bases, with 20 bases sitting between them. CDR1 SGHDT and CDR2 YYEEEE come from the germline V gene. The DNA for the CDR3 is TGTGCCAGCAGTCGTGAAACAGGAGTAGGAGCAACTAATGAAAAACTGTTTTTT. Its protein product is CASSRETGVGATNEKLFF.

This clonotype has a count of ten or more. V usage is TRBV27 and J usage is TRBJ1-6, with 10 bases that match TRBD1. The V segment lost 6 bases and the J segment 9 bases; nucleotides outside the gene matches: 5. There are 14 residues in the CDR3. CDR1 MNHEY and CDR2 SMNVEV come from the germline V gene (reference sequence). CDR3 sequence: CASSRGQGGSPLHF. The CDR3 DNA is TGTGCCAGCAGCCGTGGACAGGGGGGTTCACCCCTCCACTTT.

This clonotype was detected ten times or more. V gene TRBV7-2 combines with J gene TRBJ2-6; no clear D gene. The V end was cut by 2 bases, the J end by 0 bases, with 11 bases between. The CDR3 runs to 17 residues. Germline CDR1 and CDR2: SGHTA and FQGNSA. CDR3 DNA sequence: TGTGCCAGCAGCTTAATGGGCAGCCTCTCTGGGGCCAACGTCCTGACTTTC. This codes for CASSLMGSLSGANVLTF.

This clonotype was counted ten times or more. The chain links TRBV20-1 to TRBJ2-3; 7 bases fit TRBD2. With 6 bases clipped from V and 3 bases from J, the junction kept 6 bases outside the gene matches. This CDR3 is 13 amino acids long. CDR1 is DFQATT and CDR2 is SNEGSKA in the germline V gene (reference sequence). CDR3 loop: CSAERGATDTQYF. DNA for the CDR3: TGCAGTGCCGAGCGGGGAGCTACAGATACGCAGTATTTT.

Here the CDR3 reads CASSLLGSGTEAFF. The CDR3 coding sequence is TGCGCCAGCAGCTTGTTGGGTTCCGGCACTGAAGCTTTCTTT. This chain uses TRBV5-1 with TRBJ1-1; no definite D call. Looked up from germline, CDR1 is SGHRS and CDR2 is YFSETQ. V dropped 1 base and J dropped 4 bases, with 11 bases sitting between them. The CDR3 runs to 14 residues.

This clonotype was observed at least ten times. The chain couples TRBV5-6 to TRBJ2-1; 7 positions agree with TRBD2. The CDR3 totals 15 residues. Germline CDR1 is SGHDT and CDR2 is YYEEEE. The V segment lost 4 bases and the J segment 3 bases; nucleotides outside the gene matches: 7. The CDR3 DNA reads as TGTGCCAGCAGCCCTAAAAGCGGGGACTACAATGAGCAGTTCTTC. Translated: CASSPKSGDYNEQFF.

V usage is TRBV3-2 and J usage is TRBJ2-4; the D call of TRBD1 is as the table states it, not checked on the DNA. TRBV3-2 is described as a pseudogene. The CDR3 extends over 17 amino acids. This CDR3 is CASSQEQGRQGKNIQYF. For the CDR3, the DNA is TGTGCCAGCAGCCAAGAGCAGGGAAGACAGGGGAAAAACATTCAGTACTTC.

The chain recombines TRBV7-3 with TRBJ1-1; D unresolved. This CDR3 has 13 residues. CDR1 and CDR2 from the germline V gene are SGHTA and FQGTGA. The V gene lost 1 base and the J gene lost 3 bases, with 6 bases spanning the gap. CDR3 amino acids: CASSLIRDTEAFF. In nucleotides, the CDR3 is TGTGCCAGCAGCTTAATACGGGACACTGAAGCTTTCTTT.

By sample share, this clonotype is medium-sized. The gene calls are TRBV4-3 and TRBJ2-3, with D maybe TRBD2 (5 bases). Germline loops: CDR1 LGHNA, CDR2 YSLEER. V was cut by 4 bases and J by 6 bases, with 11 bases left in between. The CDR3 is 13 residues long. The CDR3 DNA reads TGCGCCAGCAGCCCCCCGAGGGCCGATACGCAGTATTTT. Protein product: CASSPPRADTQYF.

This clonotype appeared many times. The chain has TRBV20-1 and TRBJ2-1; tentatively, D is TRBD2 (5 bases). The CDR3 spans 14 residues. CDR1 is DFQATT, CDR2 SNEGSKA, per germline (reference sequence). V lost 4 bases and J lost 0, with 10 bases in between. The CDR3 region has the DNA TGCAGTGCTATCGGGGAGAGCTCCTACAATGAGCAGTTCTTC. The encoded protein is CSAIGESSYNEQFF.

This clonotype has ten or more counts. The rearrangement uses TRBV6-2 or TRBV6-3 and TRBJ1-1; D uncertain. Germline CDR1 is MNHEY and CDR2 is SVGEGT. This CDR3 is 15 amino acids long. The V end lost 0 bases, the J end lost 1 base, and 9 bases lay between the germline ends. The CDR3 nucleotides read TGTGCCAGCAGTTACTCGATTTGGGGGAACACTGAAGCTTTCTTT. Its translation is CASSYSIWGNTEAFF.

This chain joins TRBV7-9 and TRBJ1-1; TRBD1 matches at 9 bases. Trimming cost V 6 bases and J 6 bases; bases outside gene matches: 5. From germline, CDR1 is SEHNR and CDR2 FQNEAQ (reference sequence). The CDR3 consists of 13 residues. The CDR3 nucleotides are TGTGCCAGCAGACCCACAGGGGGCTCTGAAGCTTTCTTT. This encodes CASRPTGGSEAFF. Full variable domain (rest looked up from reference TRBV7-9 and TRBJ1-1): DTGVSQNPRHKITKRGQNVTFRCDPISEHNRLYWYRQTLGQGPEFLTYFQNEAQLEKSRLLSDRFSAERPKGSFSTLEIQRTEQGDSAMYLCASRPTGGSEAFFGQGTRLTVV.

This chain uses TRBV12-3 or TRBV12-4 with TRBJ1-5, with 8 bases lining up with TRBD1. The CDR3 loop spans 15 amino acids. The J segment lost 4 bases and the V segment lost 2 bases, leaving 4 bases of the junction unmatched. CDR3 nucleotides: TGTGCCAGCAGTTTAAGGCAGGGGGCAAATCAGCCCCAGCATTTT. It codes for CASSLRQGANQPQHF.

In its sample, this clonotype was seen many times. The chain couples TRBV20-1 to TRBJ2-1; no definite D call. The CDR3 consists of 14 residues. The V gene's germline CDR1 is DFQATT and CDR2 SNEGSKA (reference sequence). The V gene lost 7 bases and the J gene lost 10 bases, with 23 bases spanning the gap. The CDR3 sequence: CSGPPLLGSREQFF. The CDR3 DNA reads as TGCAGTGGACCTCCGCTCCTCGGGTCCCGCGAGCAGTTCTTC.